This entry lists 28 T cell receptor beta chains sequenced from one sample in a study of T cell responses to AZD1222 COVID-19 vaccine. TCRdb's table, derived via immunoSEQ multiplex PCR, lists solely in-frame clones and lacks some. The repertoire holds 95,000 to 150,000 clones, more than 75% seen once, with around 9.4% in the top ten. Sequences were derived from peripheral blood, sampled on day 0 of AZD1222 vaccination. Every receptor here comes from an adult in good health.

The CDR3 DNA follows: TGTGCCAGCAGCTCCGGAAACGACAATGAGCAGTTCTTC. It yields the protein CASSSGNDNEQFF. This sequence joins TRBV13 and TRBJ2-1, with D uncertain. V lost 4 bases and J 5 bases, leaving 9 bases between the germline ends. This CDR3 comprises 13 residues. CDR1 is PRHDT, CDR2 FYEKMQ, per germline (reference sequence).

This chain connects TRBV4-1 to TRBJ2-1; no clear D. CDR3 length: 17 amino acids. Germline V gene sequence: CDR1 MGHRA, CDR2 YSYEKL. V was shortened by 4 bases and J by 0 bases, with 16 bases between the two germline ends. Here the CDR3 DNA reads TGCGCCAGCAGCCTAGTGGGCGGAAGAGGCTCCTACAATGAGCAGTTCTTC. This codes for CASSLVGGRGSYNEQFF.

V gene TRBV19 combines with J gene TRBJ2-1; D might be TRBD1 or TRBD2, each matching 5 bases. This CDR3 region has 14 residues. Trimming took 3 bases from V and 7 from J, leaving 13 bases between them. CDR1 and CDR2 from the germline V gene are LNHDA and SQIVND (reference sequence). CDR3 region: CASSIGGYRNEQFF. The DNA for the CDR3 is TGTGCCAGTAGTATTGGGGGATACAGAAATGAGCAGTTCTTC.

The V call is TRBV12-5, the J call TRBJ2-1; TRBD1 agrees at 8 bases. The V gene's germline CDR1 is LGHNT and CDR2 FRNRAP. CDR3 length equals 14 residues. V shed 2 bases and J 10 bases; nucleotides not matched to a gene: 7. CDR3 coding DNA: TGTGCTAGTGGTTTGCTGACAGGGGAGCGGGAGCAGTTCTTC. Its translation: CASGLLTGEREQFF. The variable domain in full, with the rest retrieved from reference TRBV12-5 and TRBJ2-1, is DARVTQTPRHKVTEMGQEVTMRCQPILGHNTVFWYRQTMMQGLELLAYFRNRAPLDDSGMPKDRFSAEMPDATLATLKIQPSEPRDSAVYFCASGLLTGEREQFFGPGTRLTVL.

The chain has TRBV28 and TRBJ2-2; 10 positions match TRBD1. After removal of 7 bases from V and 3 bases from J, the junction contained 8 bases not matched to a gene. Looked up from germline, CDR1 is MDHEN and CDR2 is SYDVKM. CDR3 length: 16 residues. In DNA, the CDR3 is TGTGCCAGCACCGCTGCCGGGACAGGGGACACCGGGGAGCTGTTTTTT. As protein: CASTAAGTGDTGELFF.

V is TRBV9 and J is TRBJ2-5; TRBD2 aligns across 7 bases. Germline CDR1 and CDR2: SGDLS and YYNGEE. The V and J ends lost 3 bases and 2 bases, in that order; junction bases with no gene match: 4. The CDR3 loop spans 14 amino acids. This chain's CDR3 is CASSEPGLQETQYF. The CDR3 DNA is TGTGCCAGCAGCGAACCGGGACTACAAGAGACCCAGTACTTC.

The V and J genes are TRBV11-2 and TRBJ2-2, with 10 bases identical to TRBD2. V trimming: 1 base; J trimming: 8 bases; junction bases outside the gene matches: 13. Per the germline V gene, CDR1 is SGHAT and CDR2 is FQNNGV. The CDR3 runs to 18 residues. CDR3 DNA sequence: TGTGCCAGCAGCTTAGGAACCAGACTAGCGGGCCAACCGGGGGAGCTGTTTTTT. This translates into CASSLGTRLAGQPGELFF. Full variable domain (missing parts from reference TRBV11-2 and TRBJ2-2): EAGVAQSPRYKIIEKRQSVAFWCNPISGHATLYWYQQILGQGPKLLIQFQNNGVVDDSQLPKDRFSAERLKGVDSTLKIQPAKLEDSAVYLCASSLGTRLAGQPGELFFGEGSRLTVL.

V and J are TRBV4-3 and TRBJ1-5; D may be TRBD1 (6 bases). Germline V gene sequence: CDR1 LGHNA, CDR2 YSLEER. V was trimmed by 1 base and J by 5 bases, leaving 12 bases between them. This CDR3 is built from 15 residues. The CDR3 DNA reads TGCGCCAGCAGCCAAGGAACAGGGTTCGATCAGCCCCAGCATTTT. Protein: CASSQGTGFDQPQHF.

V gene TRBV28 combines with J gene TRBJ2-5; D gene unclear. The CDR3 is 11 amino acids. From germline, CDR1 is MDHEN and CDR2 SYDVKM. As DNA, the CDR3 is TGTGCAGCCGCGTTACTGGAGACCCAGTACTTC. Its protein is CAAALLETQYF.

This sequence joins TRBV7-3 and TRBJ2-3; TRBD1 matches at 12 bases. Trimming at V came to 5 bases and at J to 1 base, leaving 7 bases not matched to a gene. CDR1 and CDR2 from the germline V gene are SGHTA and FQGTGA. The CDR3 runs to 17 residues. DNA for the CDR3: TGTGCCAGCAGCCTTACGGGACAGGGGGCACGCACAGATACGCAGTATTTT. Residues: CASSLTGQGARTDTQYF.

This chain uses TRBV30 with TRBJ1-4; maybe TRBD1 (5 bases). V was clipped by 8 bases and J by 4 bases, with 17 bases between them. Germline CDR1 reads GTSNPN; CDR2 reads SVGIG (reference sequence). The CDR3 contains 14 residues. CDR3 sequence reads: CALGRGRGNEKLFF. The CDR3 region has the DNA TGTGCCCTCGGACGGGGGAGGGGTAATGAAAAACTGTTTTTT. Variable domain in full (rest from reference TRBV30 and TRBJ1-4): SQTIHQWPATLVQPVGSPLSLECTVEGTSNPNLYWYRQAAGRGLQLLFYSVGIGQISSEVPQNLSASRPQDRQFILSSKKLLLSDSGFYLCALGRGRGNEKLFFGSGTQLSVL.

The CDR3 loop reads CATSPGKDTQYF. DNA of the CDR3: TGTGCTACCTCACCAGGTAAAGATACGCAGTATTTT. The rearrangement joins TRBV18 to TRBJ2-3; D call uncertain. From germline, CDR1 is KGHSH and CDR2 LQKENI. CDR3 length: 12 amino acids.

The genes are TRBV2 and TRBJ1-5; the D is unclear. CDR1 is SNHLY, CDR2 FYNNEI, per germline. V was shortened by 7 bases and J by 6 bases, with 22 bases between the two germline ends. The CDR3 is 16 amino acids. CDR3 sequence: CASTWVKGRRSQPQHF. Written as DNA, the CDR3 is TGTGCCAGCACTTGGGTAAAGGGTAGAAGGAGTCAGCCCCAGCATTTT.

The gene calls are TRBV20-1 and TRBJ2-7; TRBD2 matches 15 bases. This CDR3 contains 16 residues. V lost 3 bases to trimming and J lost 1 base; unmatched junction nucleotides: 4. Germline values: CDR1 DFQATT, CDR2 SNEGSKA (reference sequence). In nucleotides, the CDR3 is TGCAGTGCTAGTAGGACTAGCGGGGGGGAGTCCTACGAGCAGTACTTC. Translating gives CSASRTSGGESYEQYF.

V usage is TRBV7-9 and J usage is TRBJ2-7; the D gene is possibly TRBD2 (7 bases). The CDR3 runs to 14 residues. V gave up 3 bases and J gave up 5 bases, with 14 bases separating them. In germline, CDR1 is SEHNR, CDR2 FQNEAQ (reference sequence). The CDR3: CASSFIGGANEQYF. For the CDR3, the DNA is TGTGCCAGCAGCTTCATAGGGGGGGCAAACGAGCAGTACTTC.

The chain joins TRBV9 to TRBJ2-2; no reliable D call. Germline CDR1 is SGDLS and CDR2 is YYNGEE. The CDR3 has 13 residues. The V end was cut by 4 bases, the J end by 5 bases, with 9 bases between. CDR3 DNA sequence: TGTGCCAGCAGCCCAATAGGGACCGGGGAGCTGTTTTTT. Amino acids: CASSPIGTGELFF.

This chain joins TRBV5-1 and TRBJ1-1; perhaps TRBD1 as D (5 bases). The germline V gene encodes CDR1 SGHRS and CDR2 YFSETQ. The CDR3 has 13 amino acids. Trimming took off 1 base at V and 4 bases at J, with 8 bases between the two ends. The CDR3 bases are TGCGCCAGCAGCTTGCAGGGTTTCACTGAAGCTTTCTTT. Its protein is CASSLQGFTEAFF.

This rearrangement joins TRBV3-1 (or the pseudogene TRBV3-2) to TRBJ2-3, with a tentative D call TRBD2 (6 bases). Germline V gene sequence: CDR1 LGHDT, CDR2 YNNKEL (reference sequence). The ends were cut back, 1 base at V and 0 bases at J, with 11 bases in the middle. The CDR3 loop spans 16 amino acids. The chain's CDR3 is CASSQALAMSTDTQYF. Written as DNA, the CDR3 is TGTGCCAGCAGCCAAGCCCTAGCGATGAGCACAGATACGCAGTATTTT.

V and J are TRBV4-1 and TRBJ2-5, with D unclear. The V end lost 0 bases, the J end lost 5 bases, and 7 bases lay between the germline ends. This CDR3 comprises 13 residues. Germline assignment: CDR1 MGHRA and CDR2 YSYEKL. This CDR3 reads CASSQEGWETQYF. CDR3 nucleotides: TGCGCCAGCAGCCAAGAGGGATGGGAGACCCAGTACTTC.

The gene calls are TRBV27 and TRBJ1-5; no reliable D call. V lost 2 bases, J lost 1 base, and 6 bases lay in between. The CDR3 extends over 14 amino acids. The germline gives CDR1 MNHEY, CDR2 SMNVEV (reference sequence). The DNA for the CDR3 is TGTGCCAGCAGTTTAGACGACAGCAATCAGCCCCAGCATTTT. Translation gives CASSLDDSNQPQHF.

The chain links TRBV7-3 to TRBJ2-7; 15 bases fit TRBD2. Germline V CDR1 and CDR2: SGHTA, FQGTGA. V dropped 1 base and J dropped 4; count of bases not matched to a gene: 11. The CDR3 runs to 19 residues. The CDR3 DNA follows: TGTGCCAGCAGCTTAAAGGGACTAGCGGGGGGCCTCGGCGTGTACGAGCAGTACTTC. Amino acid sequence: CASSLKGLAGGLGVYEQYF.

This clone has just one count. J is TRBJ2-1 and V is TRBV3-1 (or the pseudogene TRBV3-2); 10 bases fit TRBD2. Germline V gene lookup returns CDR1 LGHDT and CDR2 YNNKEL (reference sequence). V was clipped by 3 bases and J by 8 bases; unmatched bases: 13. The CDR3 has 17 amino acids. CDR3 coding DNA: TGTGCCAGCAGCCACAAAGTTTCTAGCGGGAGTTTCCATGAGCAGTTCTTC. Translation: CASSHKVSSGSFHEQFF.

The V gene is TRBV14, the J gene TRBJ2-7; 7 bases fit TRBD2. The CDR3 covers 17 residues. The V segment lost 6 bases and the J segment 3 bases; nucleotides outside the gene matches: 17. Germline V lookup: CDR1 SGHDN, CDR2 FVKESK. The CDR3 region is CASSRPSGSPDSYEQYF. CDR3 nucleotide sequence: TGTGCCAGCAGTCGTCCTAGCGGCTCTCCCGATAGCTACGAGCAGTACTTC.

V and J are TRBV28 and TRBJ1-1; D is undetermined. Germline V gives CDR1 MDHEN, CDR2 SYDVKM. Trimming removed 3 bases from V and 11 bases from J, with 19 bases in between. The length of the CDR3 is 14 residues. CDR3 sequence reads: CASSFSPTQDGAFF. The CDR3, as DNA: TGTGCCAGCAGTTTTTCCCCAACGCAGGACGGGGCTTTCTTT.

This rearrangement joins TRBV2 to TRBJ2-1, with unresolved D. There are 13 residues in the CDR3. From germline, CDR1 is SNHLY and CDR2 FYNNEI. Trimming pared 5 bases from V and 4 bases from J, leaving 9 bases between. CDR3 protein: CASSSIGYNEQFF. The CDR3 region has the DNA TGTGCCAGCAGTTCAATAGGGTACAATGAGCAGTTCTTC.

CDR3 loop: CASSRRQAEAFF. DNA of the CDR3: TGCGCCAGCAGCAGAAGACAGGCTGAAGCTTTCTTT. V is TRBV10-2 and J is TRBJ1-1, with a tentative D call TRBD1 (6 bases). The CDR3 runs to 12 residues. Germline CDR1 reads WSHSY; CDR2 reads SAAADI. Trimming removed 6 bases at V and 6 bases at J, with 11 bases between.

The J gene is TRBJ2-5, the V gene TRBV11-3; 9 bases map to TRBD2. The CDR3 spans 18 residues. Germline V gives CDR1 SGHNT, CDR2 YENEEA. V lost 1 base, J lost 1 base, and 10 bases stayed unmatched. CDR3: CASSLAVWGTSRQETQYF. The CDR3 DNA sequence: TGTGCCAGCAGCTTAGCCGTTTGGGGGACTAGCCGCCAAGAGACCCAGTACTTC.

The chain carries TRBV3-1 (or the pseudogene TRBV3-2) and TRBJ1-3, with D maybe TRBD1 (5 bases). CDR3 length: 13 amino acids. The ends were cut back, 4 bases at V and 5 bases at J, with 9 bases in the middle. Looked up from germline, CDR1 is LGHDT and CDR2 is YNNKEL (reference sequence). The CDR3 bases are TGTGCCAGCAGCCCCTGGGACCGAAACACCATATATTTT. Residues: CASSPWDRNTIYF.